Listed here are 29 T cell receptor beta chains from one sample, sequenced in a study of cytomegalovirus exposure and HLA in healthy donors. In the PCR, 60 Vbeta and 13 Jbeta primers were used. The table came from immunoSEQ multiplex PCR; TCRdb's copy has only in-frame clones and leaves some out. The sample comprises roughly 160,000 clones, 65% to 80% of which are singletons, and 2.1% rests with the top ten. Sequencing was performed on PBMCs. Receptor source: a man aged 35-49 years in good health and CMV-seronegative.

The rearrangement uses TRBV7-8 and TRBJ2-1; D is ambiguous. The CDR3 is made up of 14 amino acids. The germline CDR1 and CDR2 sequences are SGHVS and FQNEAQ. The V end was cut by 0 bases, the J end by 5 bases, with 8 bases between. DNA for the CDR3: TGTGCCAGCAGCTTAGCGCGGCTCGACAATGAGCAGTTCTTC. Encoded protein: CASSLARLDNEQFF.

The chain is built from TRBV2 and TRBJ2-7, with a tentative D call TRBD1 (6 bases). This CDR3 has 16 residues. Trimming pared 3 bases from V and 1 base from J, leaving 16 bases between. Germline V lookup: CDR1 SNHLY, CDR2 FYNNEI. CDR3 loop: CASSDGGHQGSYEQYF. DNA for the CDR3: TGTGCCAGCAGTGACGGAGGTCACCAGGGGTCCTACGAGCAGTACTTC.

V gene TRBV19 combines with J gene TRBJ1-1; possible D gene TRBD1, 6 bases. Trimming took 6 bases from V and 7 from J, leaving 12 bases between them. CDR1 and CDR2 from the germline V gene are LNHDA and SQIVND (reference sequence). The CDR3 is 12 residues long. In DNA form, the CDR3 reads TGTGCCAGTAGCCCCCAGGGGATTGAAGCTTTCTTT. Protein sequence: CASSPQGIEAFF.

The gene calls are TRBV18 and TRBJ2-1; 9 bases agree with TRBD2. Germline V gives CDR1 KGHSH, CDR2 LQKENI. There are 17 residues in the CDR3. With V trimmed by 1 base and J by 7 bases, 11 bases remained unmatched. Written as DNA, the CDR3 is TGTGCCAGCTCACCACTTCCCCTCCTAGCGGGATCAAATGAGCAGTTCTTC. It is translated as CASSPLPLLAGSNEQFF. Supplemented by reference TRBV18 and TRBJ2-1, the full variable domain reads NAGVMQNPRHLVRRRGQEARLRCSPMKGHSHVYWYRQLPEEGLKFMVYLQKENIIDESGMPKERFSAEFPKEGPSILRIQQVVRGDSAAYFCASSPLPLLAGSNEQFFGPGTRLTVL.

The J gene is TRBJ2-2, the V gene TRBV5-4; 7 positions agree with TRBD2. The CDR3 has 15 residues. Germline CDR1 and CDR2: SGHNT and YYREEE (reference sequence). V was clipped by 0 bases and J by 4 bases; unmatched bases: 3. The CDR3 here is CASSLERGATGELFF. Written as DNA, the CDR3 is TGTGCCAGCAGCTTGGAGCGGGGTGCCACCGGGGAGCTGTTTTTT.

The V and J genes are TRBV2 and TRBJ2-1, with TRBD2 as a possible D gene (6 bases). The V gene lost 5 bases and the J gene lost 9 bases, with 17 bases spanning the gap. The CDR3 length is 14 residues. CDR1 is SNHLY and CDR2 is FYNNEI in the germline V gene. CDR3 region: CASSLTRSQPEQFF. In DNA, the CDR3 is TGTGCCAGCAGTCTGACTAGGTCGCAGCCTGAGCAGTTCTTC.

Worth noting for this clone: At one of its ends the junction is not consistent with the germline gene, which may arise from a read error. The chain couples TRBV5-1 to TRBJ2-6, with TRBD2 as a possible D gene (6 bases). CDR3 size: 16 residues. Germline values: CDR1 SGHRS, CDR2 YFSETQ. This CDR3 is CASIPGGNSGANGLTF. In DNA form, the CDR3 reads TGCGCCAGCATCCCTGGGGGGAACTCTGGGGCCAACGGCCTGACTTTC. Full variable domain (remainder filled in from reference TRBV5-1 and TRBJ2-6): KAGVTQTPRYLIKTRGQQVTLSCSPISGHRSVSWYQQTPGQGLQFLFEYFSETQRNKGNFPGRFSGRQFSNSRSEMNVSTLELGDSALYLCASIPGGNSGANGLTFGAGSRLTVL.

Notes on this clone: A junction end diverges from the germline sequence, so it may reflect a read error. In DNA, the CDR3 is TGTGCCAGCAGCTTTAGACAGGGCTTCTACGGGCAGTACTTC. It is translated as CASSFRQGFYGQYF. The chain carries TRBV5-6 and TRBJ2-7, with TRBD1 identical over 7 bases. Germline CDR1 is SGHDT and CDR2 is YYEEEE. This CDR3 comprises 14 residues.

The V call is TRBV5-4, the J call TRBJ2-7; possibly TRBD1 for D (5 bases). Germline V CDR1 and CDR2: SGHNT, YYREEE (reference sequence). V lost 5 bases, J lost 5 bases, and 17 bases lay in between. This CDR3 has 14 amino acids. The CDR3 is CASSSRQGSNEQYF. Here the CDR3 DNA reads TGTGCCAGCAGTTCGCGGCAGGGTAGCAACGAGCAGTACTTC.

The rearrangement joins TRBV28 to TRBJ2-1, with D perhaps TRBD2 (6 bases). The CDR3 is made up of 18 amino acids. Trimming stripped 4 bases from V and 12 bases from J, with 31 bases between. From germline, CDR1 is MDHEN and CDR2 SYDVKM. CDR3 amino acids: CASSSSTVDGRMGNGQFF. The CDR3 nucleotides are TGTGCCAGCAGTTCGTCGACGGTGGACGGGAGAATGGGCAACGGGCAGTTCTTC.

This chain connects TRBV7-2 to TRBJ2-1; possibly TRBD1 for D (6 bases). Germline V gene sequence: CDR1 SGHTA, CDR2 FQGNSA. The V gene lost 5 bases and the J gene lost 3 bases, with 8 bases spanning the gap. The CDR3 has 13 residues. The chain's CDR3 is CASSRTDYNEQFF. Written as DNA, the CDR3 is TGTGCCAGCAGCCGGACAGACTACAATGAGCAGTTCTTC.

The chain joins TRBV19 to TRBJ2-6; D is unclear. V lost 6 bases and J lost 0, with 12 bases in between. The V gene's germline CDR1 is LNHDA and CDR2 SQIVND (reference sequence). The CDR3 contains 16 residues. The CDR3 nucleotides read TGTGCCAGTAGACCTACCGGTGACTCTGGGGCCAACGTCCTGACTTTC. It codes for CASRPTGDSGANVLTF.

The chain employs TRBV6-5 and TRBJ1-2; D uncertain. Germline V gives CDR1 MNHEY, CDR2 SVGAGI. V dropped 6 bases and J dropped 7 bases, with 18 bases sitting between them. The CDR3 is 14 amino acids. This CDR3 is CASSREVSEVGYTF. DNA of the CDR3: TGTGCCAGCAGCCGTGAAGTGTCGGAGGTTGGCTACACCTTC.

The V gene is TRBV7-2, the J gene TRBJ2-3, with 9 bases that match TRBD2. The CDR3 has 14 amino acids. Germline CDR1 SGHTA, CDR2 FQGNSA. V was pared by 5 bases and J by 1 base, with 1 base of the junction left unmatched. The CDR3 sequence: CASSGGRGTDTQYF. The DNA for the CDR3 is TGTGCCAGCAGCGGCGGGAGGGGCACAGATACGCAGTATTTT.

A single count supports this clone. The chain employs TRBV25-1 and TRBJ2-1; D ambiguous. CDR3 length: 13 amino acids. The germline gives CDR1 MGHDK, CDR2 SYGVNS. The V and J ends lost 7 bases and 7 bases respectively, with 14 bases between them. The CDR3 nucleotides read TGTGCCAGCACGTCGACTCCCCGAAATGAGCAGTTCTTC. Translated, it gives CASTSTPRNEQFF.

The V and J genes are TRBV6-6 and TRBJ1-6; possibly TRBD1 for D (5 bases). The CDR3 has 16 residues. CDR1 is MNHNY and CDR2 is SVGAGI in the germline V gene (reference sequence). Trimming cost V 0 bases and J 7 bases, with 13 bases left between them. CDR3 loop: CASSYSTAGRNSPLHF. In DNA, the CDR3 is TGTGCCAGCAGTTACTCAACGGCAGGGCGGAATTCACCCCTCCACTTT.

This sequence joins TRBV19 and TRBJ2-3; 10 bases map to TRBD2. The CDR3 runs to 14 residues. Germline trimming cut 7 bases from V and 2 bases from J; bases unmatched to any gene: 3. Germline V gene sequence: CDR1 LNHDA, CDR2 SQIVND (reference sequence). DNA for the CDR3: TGTGCCAGTACCCTAGCGGGAGACACAGATACGCAGTATTTT. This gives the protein CASTLAGDTDTQYF.

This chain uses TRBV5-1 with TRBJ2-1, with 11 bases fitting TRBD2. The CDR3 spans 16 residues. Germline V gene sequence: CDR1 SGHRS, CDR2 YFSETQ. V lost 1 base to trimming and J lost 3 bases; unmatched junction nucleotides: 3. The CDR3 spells CASSLRLAGGYNEQFF. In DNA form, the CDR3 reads TGCGCCAGCAGCTTGCGGCTAGCGGGAGGCTACAATGAGCAGTTCTTC.

As DNA, the CDR3 is TGTGCCAGCTCAGGAGACCACGCGGGGGGGAGAGAGTATGAGCAGTTCTTC. Amino acids: CASSGDHAGGREYEQFF. The gene calls are TRBV2 and TRBJ2-1; 9 nucleotides align to TRBD2. Germline CDR1 SNHLY, CDR2 FYNNEI. After removal of 8 bases from V and 8 bases from J, the junction contained 19 bases not matched to a gene. The CDR3 runs to 17 residues.

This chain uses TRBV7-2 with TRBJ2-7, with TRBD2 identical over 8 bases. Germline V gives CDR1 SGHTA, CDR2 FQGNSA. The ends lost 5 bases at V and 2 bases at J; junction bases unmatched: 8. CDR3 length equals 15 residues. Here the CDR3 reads CASSVAGGTTYEQYF. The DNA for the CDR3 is TGTGCCAGCAGCGTGGCGGGAGGCACCACCTACGAGCAGTACTTC.

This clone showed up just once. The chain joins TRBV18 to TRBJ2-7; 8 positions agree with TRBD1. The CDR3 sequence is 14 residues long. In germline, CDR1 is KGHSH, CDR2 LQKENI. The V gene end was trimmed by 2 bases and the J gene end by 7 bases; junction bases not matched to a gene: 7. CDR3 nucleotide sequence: TGTGCCAGCTCACCATTGGACAGGGCGGGTGAGCAGTACTTC. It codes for CASSPLDRAGEQYF.

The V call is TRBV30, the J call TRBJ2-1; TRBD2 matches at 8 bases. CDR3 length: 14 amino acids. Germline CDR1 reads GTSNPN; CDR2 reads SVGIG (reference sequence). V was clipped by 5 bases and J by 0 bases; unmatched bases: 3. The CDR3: CAWSSGSSYNEQFF. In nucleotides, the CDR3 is TGTGCCTGGTCTAGCGGGTCCTCCTACAATGAGCAGTTCTTC.

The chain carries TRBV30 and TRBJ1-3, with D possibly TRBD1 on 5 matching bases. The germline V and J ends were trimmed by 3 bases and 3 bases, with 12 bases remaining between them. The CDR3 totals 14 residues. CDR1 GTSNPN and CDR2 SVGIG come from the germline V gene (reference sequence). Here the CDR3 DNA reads TGTGCCTGGAGAAACAGGATCGGTGGAAACACCATATATTTT. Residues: CAWRNRIGGNTIYF.

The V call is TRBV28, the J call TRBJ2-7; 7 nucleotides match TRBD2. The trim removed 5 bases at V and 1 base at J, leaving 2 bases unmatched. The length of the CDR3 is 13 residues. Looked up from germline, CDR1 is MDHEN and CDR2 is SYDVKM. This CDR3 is CASSPGGSYEQYF. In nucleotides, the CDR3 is TGTGCCAGCAGTCCGGGGGGTTCCTACGAGCAGTACTTC.

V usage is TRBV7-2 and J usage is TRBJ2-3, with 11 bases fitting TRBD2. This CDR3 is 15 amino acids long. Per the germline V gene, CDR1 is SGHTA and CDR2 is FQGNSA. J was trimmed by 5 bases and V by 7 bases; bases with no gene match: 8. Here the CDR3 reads CASTLSGRAKDTQYF. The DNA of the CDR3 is TGTGCCAGCACCCTTAGCGGGAGGGCCAAAGATACGCAGTATTTT.

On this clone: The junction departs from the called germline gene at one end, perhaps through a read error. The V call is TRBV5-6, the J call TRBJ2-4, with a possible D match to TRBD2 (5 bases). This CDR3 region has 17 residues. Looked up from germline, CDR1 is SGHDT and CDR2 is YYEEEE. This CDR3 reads CASSPRVGSLAKNSQYF. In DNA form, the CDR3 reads TGTGCCAGCAGCCCCCGAGTAGGGTCCCTAGCCAAAAACAGTCAGTACTTC.

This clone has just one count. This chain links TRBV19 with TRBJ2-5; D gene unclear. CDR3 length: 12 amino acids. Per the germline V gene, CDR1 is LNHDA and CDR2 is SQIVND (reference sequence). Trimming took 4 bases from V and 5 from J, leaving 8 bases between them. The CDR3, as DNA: TGTGCCAGTAGTAGTAGCCAGGAGACCCAGTACTTC. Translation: CASSSSQETQYF.

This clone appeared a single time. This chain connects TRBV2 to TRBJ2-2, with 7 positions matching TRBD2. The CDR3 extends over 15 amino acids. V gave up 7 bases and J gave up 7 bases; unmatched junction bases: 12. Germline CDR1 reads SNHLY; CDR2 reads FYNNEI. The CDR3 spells CASTAGDETSGELFF. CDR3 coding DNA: TGTGCCAGCACCGCGGGAGACGAGACAAGCGGGGAGCTGTTTTTT.

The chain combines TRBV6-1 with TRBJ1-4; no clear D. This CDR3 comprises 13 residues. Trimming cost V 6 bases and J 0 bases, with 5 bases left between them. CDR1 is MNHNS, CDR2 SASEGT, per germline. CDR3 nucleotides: TGTGCCAGCAGCCATGCAACTAATGAAAAACTGTTTTTT. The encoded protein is CASSHATNEKLFF.